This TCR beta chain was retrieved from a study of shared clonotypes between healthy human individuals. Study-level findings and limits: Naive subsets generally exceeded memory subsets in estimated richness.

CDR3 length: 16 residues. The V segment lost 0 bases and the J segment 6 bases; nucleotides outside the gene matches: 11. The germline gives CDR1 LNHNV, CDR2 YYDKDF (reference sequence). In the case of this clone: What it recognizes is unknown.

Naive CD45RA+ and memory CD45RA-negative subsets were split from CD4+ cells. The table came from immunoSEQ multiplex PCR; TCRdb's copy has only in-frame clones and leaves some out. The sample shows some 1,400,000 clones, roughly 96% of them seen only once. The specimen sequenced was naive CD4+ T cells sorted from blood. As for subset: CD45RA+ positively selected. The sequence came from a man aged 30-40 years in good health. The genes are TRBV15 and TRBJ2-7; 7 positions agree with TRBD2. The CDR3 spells CATSRDRSAGEGEQYF. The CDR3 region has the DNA TGTGCCACCAGCAGAGATCGGTCCGCGGGAGAGGGCGAGCAGTACTTC.